Detailed here is one T cell receptor (beta chain). Its antigen is unknown. Patients with active juvenile idiopathic arthritis donated these samples. The data derive from a study of circulating and synovial CD4+ cells in juvenile arthritis. Study findings and constraints: CPL versus bulk CD4 samples: T cell genome counts differed by at least an order of magnitude. Vbeta family usage analysis did not detect the pathogenic-like versus bulk difference. Diversity here was lower than in bulk blood CD4 cells.

TCRdb's copy holds only in-frame clones and misses some; the assay was immunoSEQ multiplex PCR. The table lists around 13,000 clones, 80% to 85% of them singletons, with more than 3.5% in the top ten. The V gene end was trimmed by 5 bases and the J gene end by 7 bases; junction bases not matched to a gene: 10. The CDR3 extends over 15 amino acids. Per germline, CDR1 MRHNA and CDR2 SNTAGT. This receptor was obtained from a human patient with juvenile idiopathic arthritis. Some clones in this sample may be carry-over from other donors' samples. V is TRBV6-4 and J is TRBJ2-1, with 8 bases identical to TRBD1. Sequenced input: CD4+ T cells from synovial fluid. CDR3 region: CASSFGQGEGNEQFF. Here the CDR3 DNA reads TGTGCCAGCAGTTTTGGACAGGGCGAAGGAAATGAGCAGTTCTTC.